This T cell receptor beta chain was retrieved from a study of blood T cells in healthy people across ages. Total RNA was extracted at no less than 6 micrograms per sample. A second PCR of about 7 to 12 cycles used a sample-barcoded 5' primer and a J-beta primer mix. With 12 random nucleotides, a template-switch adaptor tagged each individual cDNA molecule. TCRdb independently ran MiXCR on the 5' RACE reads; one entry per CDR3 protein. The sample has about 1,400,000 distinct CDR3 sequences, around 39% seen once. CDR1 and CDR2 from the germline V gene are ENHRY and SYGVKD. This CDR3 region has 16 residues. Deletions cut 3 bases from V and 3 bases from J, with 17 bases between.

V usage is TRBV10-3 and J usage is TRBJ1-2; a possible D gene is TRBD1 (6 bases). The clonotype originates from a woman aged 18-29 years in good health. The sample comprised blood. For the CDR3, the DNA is TGTGCCATCAGTGATTTCGGGGGCGCTGCCCACTATGGCTACACCTTC. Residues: CAISDFGGAAHYGYTF.